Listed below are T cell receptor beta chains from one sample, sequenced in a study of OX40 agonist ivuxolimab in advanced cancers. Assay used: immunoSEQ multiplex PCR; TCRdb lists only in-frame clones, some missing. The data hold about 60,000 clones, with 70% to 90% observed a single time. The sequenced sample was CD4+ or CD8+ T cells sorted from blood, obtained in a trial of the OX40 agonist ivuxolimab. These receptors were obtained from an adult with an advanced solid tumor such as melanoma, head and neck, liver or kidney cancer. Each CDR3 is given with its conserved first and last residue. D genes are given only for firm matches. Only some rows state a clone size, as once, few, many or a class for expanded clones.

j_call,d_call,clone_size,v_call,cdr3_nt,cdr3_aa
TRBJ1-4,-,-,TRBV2,TGTGCCAGCCATAGGACAACAACTAATGAAAAACTGTTTTTT,CASHRTTTNEKLFF
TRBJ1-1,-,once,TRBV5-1,TGCGCCAGCAGCTCCGGAGGTAGGGCCGAAGCTTTCTTT,CASSSGGRAEAFF
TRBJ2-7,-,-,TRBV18,TGTGCCAGCTCACCAGGCAGGGACTCCTACGAGCAGTACTTC,CASSPGRDSYEQYF
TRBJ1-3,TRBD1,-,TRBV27,TGTGCCAGCAGTTTCAGGGGGCTTTCTGGAAACACCATATATTTT,CASSFRGLSGNTIYF
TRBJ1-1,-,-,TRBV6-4,TGTGCCAGCAGTGACGAGAATCTGCGACCGAACACTGAAGCTTTCTTT,CASSDENLRPNTEAFF
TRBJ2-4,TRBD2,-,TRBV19,TGTGCCAGTGGGCTAGCGGGGGCCGGGGCCAAAAACATTCAGTACTTC,CASGLAGAGAKNIQYF
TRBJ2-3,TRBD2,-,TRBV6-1,TGTGCCAGCATGCGGGGGAACACAGATACGCAGTATTTT,CASMRGNTDTQYF
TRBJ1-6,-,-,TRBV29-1,TGCAGCGTTCGACTGCTCGATAATTCACCCCTCCACTTT,CSVRLLDNSPLHF
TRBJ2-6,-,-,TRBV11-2,TGTGCCAGCAGCTTTACGAGAAGCGGGGCCAACGTCCTGACTTTC,CASSFTRSGANVLTF
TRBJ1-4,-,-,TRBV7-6,TGTGCCAGCAGCTTGGACAGCTCTAATGAAAAACTGTTTTTT,CASSLDSSNEKLFF
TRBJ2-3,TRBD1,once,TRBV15,TGTGCCACCAGCGAGACAGGGGGCGAAGAGACAGATACGCAGTATTTT,CATSETGGEETDTQYF
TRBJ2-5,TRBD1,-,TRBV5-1,TGCGCCAGCGGGGAGACAGGGGTATTAGGCGGGACCCAGTACTTC,CASGETGVLGGTQYF
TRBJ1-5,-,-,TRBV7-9,TGTGCCAGCAGCTTATGGAGTCCTCAAACACCTTATAGCAATCAGCCCCAGCATTTT,CASSLWSPQTPYSNQPQHF
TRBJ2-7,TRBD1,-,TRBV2,TGTGCCAGCAGTTTATCGACAGGGTCGTACGAGCAGTACTTC,CASSLSTGSYEQYF
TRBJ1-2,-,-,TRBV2,TGTGCCAGCCATGGACGGTTAGCTAACTATGGCTACACCTTC,CASHGRLANYGYTF
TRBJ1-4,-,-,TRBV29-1,TGCAGCGCCAGGGTAACTAATGAAAAACTGTTTTTT,CSARVTNEKLFF
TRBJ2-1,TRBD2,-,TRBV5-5,TGTGCCAGCAGCCGTAGCGGGGTGTCCTACAATGAGCAGTTCTTC,CASSRSGVSYNEQFF
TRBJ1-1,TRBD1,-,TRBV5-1,TGCGCCAGCAGCATAGACAGGGTAGGAAACACTGAAGCTTTCTTT,CASSIDRVGNTEAFF
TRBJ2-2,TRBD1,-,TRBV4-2,TGTGCCAGCAGCGACTCGCTAGACAGGGGAATCGGCGGGGAGCTGTTTTTT,CASSDSLDRGIGGELFF
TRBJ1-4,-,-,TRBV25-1,TGTGCCAGCAGTGAATATGGATCAGTGTTTTTT,CASSEYGSVFF
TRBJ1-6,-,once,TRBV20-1,TGCAGTGCTATAGGGGGTCCTCGTTCCCACTTT,CSAIGGPRSHF
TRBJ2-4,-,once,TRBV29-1,TGCAGCGTTGAGGGGACCAAAAACATTCAGTACTTC,CSVEGTKNIQYF
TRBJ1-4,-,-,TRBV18,TGTGCCAGCTCAGACCCACTGAGGGAAAAACTGTTTTTT,CASSDPLREKLFF
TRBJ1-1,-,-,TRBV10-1,TGCGCCAGCAGTGAGTCGTCAGCGTCAACAGAAGCTTTCTTT,CASSESSASTEAFF
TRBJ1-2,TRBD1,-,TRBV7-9,TGTGCCAGCAGCACGAACAGGGGGCCAAGGCTAAAATATGGCTACACCTTC,CASSTNRGPRLKYGYTF
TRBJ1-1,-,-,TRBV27,TGTGCCAGCAGTTTACTGGACAAAATGAACACTGAAGCTTTCTTT,CASSLLDKMNTEAFF
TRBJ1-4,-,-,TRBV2,TGTGCCAGCAGACAAGGCTGGCTACTTGACGAAAAACTGTTTTTT,CASRQGWLLDEKLFF
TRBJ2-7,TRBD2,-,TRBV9,TGTGCCAGCAGCCCTCTGGGCGGGAGCTCCTACGAGCAGTACTTC,CASSPLGGSSYEQYF
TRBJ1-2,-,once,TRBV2,TGTGCCAGCAGTGAGTGGGGGTATGGCTACACCTTC,CASSEWGYGYTF